The clone carrying this T cell receptor beta chain was seen just once. The sample originates from a study of T cell responses to AZD1222 COVID-19 vaccine. Trimming cost V 0 bases and J 3 bases; bases outside gene matches: 3. The CDR3 extends over 15 amino acids. Germline assignment: CDR1 LGHDT and CDR2 YNNKEL (reference sequence). The repertoire was sequenced with immunoSEQ multiplex PCR; TCRdb's copy has only in-frame clones and lacks some. The table includes 70,000 or so clones, roughly 80% detected once. The gene calls are TRBV3-1 (or the pseudogene TRBV3-2) and TRBJ1-2; 8 bases agree with TRBD1. The material sequenced was peripheral blood, taken 28 days after the second AZD1222 dose. The receptor's source is an adult who received the AZD1222 COVID-19 vaccine. The CDR3 region is CASSQDRGPYYGYTF. As DNA, the CDR3 is TGTGCCAGCAGCCAAGACAGGGGGCCTTACTATGGCTACACCTTC.